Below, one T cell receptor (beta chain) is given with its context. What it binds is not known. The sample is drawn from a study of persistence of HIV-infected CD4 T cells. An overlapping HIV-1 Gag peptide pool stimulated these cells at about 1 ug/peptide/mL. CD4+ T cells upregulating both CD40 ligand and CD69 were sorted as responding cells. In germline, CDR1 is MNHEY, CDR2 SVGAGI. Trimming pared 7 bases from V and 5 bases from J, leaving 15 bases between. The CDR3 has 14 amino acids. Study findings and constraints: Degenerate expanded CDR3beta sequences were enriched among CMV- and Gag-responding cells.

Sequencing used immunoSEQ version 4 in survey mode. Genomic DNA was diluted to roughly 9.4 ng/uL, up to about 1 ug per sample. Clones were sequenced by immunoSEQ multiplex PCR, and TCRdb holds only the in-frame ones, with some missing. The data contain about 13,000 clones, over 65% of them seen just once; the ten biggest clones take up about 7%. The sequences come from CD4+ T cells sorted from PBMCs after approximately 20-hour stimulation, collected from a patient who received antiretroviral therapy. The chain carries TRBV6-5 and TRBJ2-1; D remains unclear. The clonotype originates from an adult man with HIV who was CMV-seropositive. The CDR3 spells CASIWPYPHNEQFF. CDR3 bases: TGTGCCAGCATTTGGCCTTACCCCCACAATGAGCAGTTCTTC.